These T cell receptor beta chains were read from a single sample in a study of T cells in Graves' hyperthyroidism and ophthalmopathy. TCRdb re-analysed the multiplex PCR reads in MiXCR, keeping a single row per CDR3 protein. The sample contains about 480,000 distinct CDR3 sequences, approximately 14% of which appear only once. The sequenced material came from blood. Source of these receptors: a young woman with Graves' hyperthyroidism. Both conserved end residues are part of each CDR3. Each record gives: CDR3 protein, CDR3 DNA, J gene, clone size, V gene, D gene. D genes are given only for firm matches. Clone size appears in some rows only: once, few, many, or a class for an expanded clone.

CASSARLGGQETQYF,TGCGCCAGCAGCGCCAGACTAGGAGGGCAAGAGACCCAGTACTTC,TRBJ2-5,few,TRBV10-1,-
CASSLAGGGNTGELFF,TGCGCCAGCAGCTTGGCTGGAGGGGGGAACACCGGGGAGCTGTTTTTT,TRBJ2-2,few,TRBV5-1,-
CASSRSGYIQETQYF,TGTGCCAGCAGTCGTTCCGGGTATATCCAAGAGACCCAGTACTTC,TRBJ2-5,many,TRBV6-1,-
CAWSAGTGVNEQFF,TGTGCCTGGAGTGCGGGGACAGGCGTCAATGAGCAGTTCTTC,TRBJ2-1,many,TRBV30,TRBD1
CASSDRGEGNEQFF,TGTGCCAGTAGCGACCGGGGAGAGGGCAATGAGCAGTTCTTC,TRBJ2-1,few,TRBV19,-
CSIRDRGLPIEKLFF,TGCAGTATCCGGGACAGGGGGCTACCGATTGAAAAACTGTTTTTT,TRBJ1-4,few,TRBV20-1,TRBD1
CASTRGVYNSPLHF,TGTGCCAGCACCCGGGGGGTCTATAATTCACCCCTCCACTTT,TRBJ1-6,many,TRBV6-1,-
CASSPTGTGANVLTF,TGTGCCAGCTCACCAACCGGAACTGGGGCCAACGTCCTGACTTTC,TRBJ2-6,few,TRBV18,-
CASSHPETAMSTDTQYF,TGTGCCAGCAGCCACCCCGAGACGGCTATGAGCACAGATACGCAGTATTTT,TRBJ2-3,few,TRBV3-1,-
CASSEGTGVRFF,TGTGCCAGCAGTGAAGGGACAGGGGTTAGGTTTTTT,TRBJ2-2,-,TRBV2,TRBD1
CASSQDYQAGGRDTQYF,TGTGCCAGCAGCCAAGATTATCAGGCGGGAGGGAGAGATACGCAGTATTTT,TRBJ2-3,many,TRBV3-1,TRBD2